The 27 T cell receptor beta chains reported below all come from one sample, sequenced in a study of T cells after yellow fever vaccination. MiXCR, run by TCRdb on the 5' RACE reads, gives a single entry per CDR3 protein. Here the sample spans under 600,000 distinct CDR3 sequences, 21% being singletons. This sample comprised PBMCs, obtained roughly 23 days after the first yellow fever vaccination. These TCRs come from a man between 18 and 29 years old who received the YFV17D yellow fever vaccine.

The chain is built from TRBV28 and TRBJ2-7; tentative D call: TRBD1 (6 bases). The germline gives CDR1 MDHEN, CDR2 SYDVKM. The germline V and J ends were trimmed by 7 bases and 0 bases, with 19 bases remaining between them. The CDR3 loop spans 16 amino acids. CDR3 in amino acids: CASTQVRGHFSYEQYF. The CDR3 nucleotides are TGTGCCAGCACCCAAGTCAGGGGTCACTTCTCCTACGAGCAGTACTTC.

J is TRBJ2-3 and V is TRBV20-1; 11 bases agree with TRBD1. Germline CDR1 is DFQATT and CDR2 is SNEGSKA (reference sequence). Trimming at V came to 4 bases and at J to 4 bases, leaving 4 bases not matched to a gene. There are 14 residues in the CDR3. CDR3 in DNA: TGCAGTGCTAAGGACAGGGGGCTTGCAGATACGCAGTATTTT. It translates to CSAKDRGLADTQYF.

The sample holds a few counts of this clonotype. The CDR3 here is CASSQDGGSRETQYF. CDR3 bases: TGCGCCAGCAGCCAAGATGGGGGCTCGCGGGAGACCCAGTACTTC. The V call is TRBV4-3, the J call TRBJ2-5, with a tentative D call TRBD1 (6 bases). Germline CDR1 reads LGHNA; CDR2 reads YSLEER. CDR3 length equals 15 residues. V was cut by 0 bases and J by 5 bases, with 13 bases left in between.

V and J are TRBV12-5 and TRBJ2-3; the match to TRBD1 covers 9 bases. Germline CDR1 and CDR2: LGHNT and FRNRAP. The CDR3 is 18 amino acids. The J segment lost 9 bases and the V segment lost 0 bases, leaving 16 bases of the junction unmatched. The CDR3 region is CASGLVVAGTGSRVTQYF. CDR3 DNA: TGTGCTAGTGGTTTGGTAGTAGCCGGGACAGGGAGTCGGGTAACGCAGTATTTT.

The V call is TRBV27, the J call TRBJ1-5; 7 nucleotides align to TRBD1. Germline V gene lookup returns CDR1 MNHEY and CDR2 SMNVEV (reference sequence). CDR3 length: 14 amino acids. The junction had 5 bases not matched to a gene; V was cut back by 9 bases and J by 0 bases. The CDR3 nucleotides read TGTGCCAGTCGACAGGGTTATAGCAATCAGCCCCAGCATTTT. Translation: CASRQGYSNQPQHF.

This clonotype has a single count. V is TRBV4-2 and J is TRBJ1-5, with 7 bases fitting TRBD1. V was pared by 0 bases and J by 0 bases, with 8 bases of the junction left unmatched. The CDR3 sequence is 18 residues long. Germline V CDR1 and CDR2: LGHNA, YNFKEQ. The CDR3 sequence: CASSQEGGTDYSNQPQHF. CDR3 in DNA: TGTGCCAGCAGCCAAGAGGGGGGGACAGATTATAGCAATCAGCCCCAGCATTTT.

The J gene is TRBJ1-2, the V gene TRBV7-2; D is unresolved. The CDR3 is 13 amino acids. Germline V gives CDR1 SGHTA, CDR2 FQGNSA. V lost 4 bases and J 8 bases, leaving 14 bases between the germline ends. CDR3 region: CASSSVYGSGYTF. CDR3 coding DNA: TGTGCCAGCAGCTCGGTTTATGGGAGCGGCTACACCTTC.

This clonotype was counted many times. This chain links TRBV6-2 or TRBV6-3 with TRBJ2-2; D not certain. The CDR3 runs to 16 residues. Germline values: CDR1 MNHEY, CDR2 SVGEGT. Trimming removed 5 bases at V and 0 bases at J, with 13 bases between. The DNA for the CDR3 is TGTGCCAGCAGTGCCTTTTGGGCAGCGAACACCGGGGAGCTGTTTTTT. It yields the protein CASSAFWAANTGELFF.

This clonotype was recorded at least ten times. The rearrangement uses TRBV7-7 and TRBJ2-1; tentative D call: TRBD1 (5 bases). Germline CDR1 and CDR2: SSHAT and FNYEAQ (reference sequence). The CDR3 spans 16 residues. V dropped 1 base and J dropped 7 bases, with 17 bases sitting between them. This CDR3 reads CASSLVVGAKGNEQFF. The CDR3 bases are TGTGCCAGCAGCTTAGTGGTTGGGGCCAAGGGAAATGAGCAGTTCTTC.

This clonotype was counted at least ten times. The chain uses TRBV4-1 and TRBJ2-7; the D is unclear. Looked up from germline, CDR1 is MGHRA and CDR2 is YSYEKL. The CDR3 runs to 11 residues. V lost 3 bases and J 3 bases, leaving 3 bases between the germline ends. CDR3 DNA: TGCGCCAGCAGCCAGAACTACGAGCAGTACTTC. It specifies CASSQNYEQYF.

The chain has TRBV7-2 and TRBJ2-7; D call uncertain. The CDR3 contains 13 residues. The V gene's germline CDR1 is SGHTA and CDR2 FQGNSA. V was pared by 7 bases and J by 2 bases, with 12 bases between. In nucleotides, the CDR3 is TGTGCCAGCACCCTCCCCGGAACCTACGAGCAGTACTTC. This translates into CASTLPGTYEQYF.

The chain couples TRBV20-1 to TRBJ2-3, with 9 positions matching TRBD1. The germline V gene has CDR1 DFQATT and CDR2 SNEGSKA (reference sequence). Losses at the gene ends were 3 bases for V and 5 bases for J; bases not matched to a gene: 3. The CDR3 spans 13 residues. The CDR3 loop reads CSASGTGIDTQYF. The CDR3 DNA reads TGCAGTGCTAGCGGGACAGGGATAGATACGCAGTATTTT.

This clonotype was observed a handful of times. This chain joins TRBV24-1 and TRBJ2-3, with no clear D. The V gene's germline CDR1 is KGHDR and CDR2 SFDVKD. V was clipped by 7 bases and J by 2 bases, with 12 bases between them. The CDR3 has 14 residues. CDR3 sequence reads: CATSPNRLTDTQYF. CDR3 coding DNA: TGTGCCACCAGCCCGAATCGGCTCACAGATACGCAGTATTTT.

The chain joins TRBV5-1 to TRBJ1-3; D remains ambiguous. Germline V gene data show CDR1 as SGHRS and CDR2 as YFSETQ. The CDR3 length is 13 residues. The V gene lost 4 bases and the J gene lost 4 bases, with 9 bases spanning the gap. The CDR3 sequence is CASSPESGNTIYF. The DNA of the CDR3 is TGCGCCAGCAGCCCTGAGTCCGGAAACACCATATATTTT.

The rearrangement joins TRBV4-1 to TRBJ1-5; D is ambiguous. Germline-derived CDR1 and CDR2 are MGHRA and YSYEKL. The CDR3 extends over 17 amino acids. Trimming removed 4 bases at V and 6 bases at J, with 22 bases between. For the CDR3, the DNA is TGCGCCAGCAGCCTCACCAAGATGGCCTCGGGGATTCAGCCCCAGCATTTT. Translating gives CASSLTKMASGIQPQHF.

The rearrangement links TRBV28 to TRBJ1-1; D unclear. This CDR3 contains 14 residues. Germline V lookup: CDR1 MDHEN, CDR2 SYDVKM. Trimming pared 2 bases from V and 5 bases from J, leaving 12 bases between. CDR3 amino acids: CASSLDGVWTEAFF. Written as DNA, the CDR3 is TGTGCCAGCAGTTTAGACGGGGTTTGGACTGAAGCTTTCTTT.

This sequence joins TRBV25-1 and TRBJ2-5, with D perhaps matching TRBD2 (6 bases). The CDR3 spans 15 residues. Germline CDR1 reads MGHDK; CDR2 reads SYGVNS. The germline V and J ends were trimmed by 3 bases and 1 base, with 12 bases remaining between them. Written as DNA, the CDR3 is TGTGCCAGCAGTGATCCCCGGGGGAGCCAAGAGACCCAGTACTTC. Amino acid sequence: CASSDPRGSQETQYF.

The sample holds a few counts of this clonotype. The CDR3 spells CASSSQPWTVQYF. The CDR3 bases are TGTGCCAGCAGTTCCCAGCCGTGGACAGTTCAGTACTTC. The chain couples TRBV6-2 or TRBV6-3 to TRBJ2-4; maybe TRBD1 (6 bases). This CDR3 has 13 amino acids. V lost 4 bases to trimming and J lost 11 bases, with 15 bases between them. Germline values: CDR1 MNHEY, CDR2 SVGEGT.

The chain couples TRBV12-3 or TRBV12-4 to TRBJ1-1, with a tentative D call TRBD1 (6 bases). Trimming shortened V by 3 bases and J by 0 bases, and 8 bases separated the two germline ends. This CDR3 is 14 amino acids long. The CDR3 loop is CASSFQGMNTEAFF. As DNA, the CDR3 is TGTGCCAGCAGTTTCCAGGGGATGAACACTGAAGCTTTCTTT.

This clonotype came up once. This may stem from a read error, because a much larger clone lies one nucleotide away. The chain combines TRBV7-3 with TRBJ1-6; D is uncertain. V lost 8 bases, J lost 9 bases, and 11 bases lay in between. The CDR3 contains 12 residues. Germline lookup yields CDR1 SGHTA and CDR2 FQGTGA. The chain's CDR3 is CASGQASSPLHF. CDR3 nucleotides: TGTGCCAGCGGGCAGGCGTCTTCACCCCTCCACTTT.

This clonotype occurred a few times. CDR3 sequence: CASSQGKVGNTEAFF. The DNA of the CDR3 is TGTGCCAGCAGCCAAGGTAAAGTCGGGAACACTGAAGCTTTCTTT. The chain recombines TRBV14 with TRBJ1-1; D uncertain. CDR1 is SGHDN and CDR2 is FVKESK in the germline V gene. CDR3 length: 15 amino acids. V gave up 1 base and J gave up 1 base, with 10 bases separating them. The entire variable domain, with the rest obtained from reference TRBV14 and TRBJ1-1, is as follows: EAGVTQFPSHSVIEKGQTVTLRCDPISGHDNLYWYRRVMGKEIKFLLHFVKESKQDESGMPNNRFLAERTGGTYSTLKVQPAELEDSGVYFCASSQGKVGNTEAFFGQGTRLTVV.

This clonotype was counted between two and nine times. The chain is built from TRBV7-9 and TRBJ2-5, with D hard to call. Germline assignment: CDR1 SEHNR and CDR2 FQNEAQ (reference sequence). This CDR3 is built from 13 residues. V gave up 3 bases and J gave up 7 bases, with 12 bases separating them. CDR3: CASSFVRPWTQYF. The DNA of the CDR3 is TGTGCCAGCAGCTTTGTGCGGCCCTGGACCCAGTACTTC.

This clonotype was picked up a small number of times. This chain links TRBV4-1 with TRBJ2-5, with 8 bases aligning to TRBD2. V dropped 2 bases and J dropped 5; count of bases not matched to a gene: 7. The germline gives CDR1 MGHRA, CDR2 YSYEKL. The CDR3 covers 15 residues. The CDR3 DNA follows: TGCGCCAGCAGCCAAATAGTAGCGGGGTCGGAGACCCAGTACTTC. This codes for CASSQIVAGSETQYF.

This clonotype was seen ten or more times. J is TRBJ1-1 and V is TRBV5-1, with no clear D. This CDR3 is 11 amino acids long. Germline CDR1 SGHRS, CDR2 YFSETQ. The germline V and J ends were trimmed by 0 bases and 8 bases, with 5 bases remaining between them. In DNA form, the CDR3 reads TGCGCCAGCAGCTTGGAGGCCGAAGCTTTCTTT. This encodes CASSLEAEAFF.

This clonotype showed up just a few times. CDR3 sequence (DNA): TGTGCCACCCAACAGACGGAGACCCAGTACTTC. As protein: CATQQTETQYF. The J gene is TRBJ2-5, the V gene TRBV24-1, with D unresolved. This CDR3 region has 11 residues. Germline CDR1 KGHDR, CDR2 SFDVKD. Deletions cut 9 bases from V and 5 bases from J, with 9 bases between.

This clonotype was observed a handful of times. CDR3 nucleotide sequence: TGTGCCACCAGCAGGATCCCTTTTAGAGAGACCCAGTACTTC. Its protein is CATSRIPFRETQYF. The chain couples TRBV15 to TRBJ2-5; D gene uncertain. This CDR3 has 14 residues. The V end lost 3 bases, the J end lost 4 bases, and 12 bases lay between the germline ends. Germline lookup yields CDR1 LNHNV and CDR2 YYDKDF (reference sequence).

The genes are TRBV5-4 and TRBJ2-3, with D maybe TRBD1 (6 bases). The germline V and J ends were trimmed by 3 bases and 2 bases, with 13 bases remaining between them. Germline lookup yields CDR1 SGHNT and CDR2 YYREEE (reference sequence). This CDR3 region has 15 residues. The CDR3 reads CASSSMTGYTDTQYF. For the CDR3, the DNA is TGTGCCAGCAGCTCTATGACAGGTTACACAGATACGCAGTATTTT.